This is a list of T cell receptor beta chains from one sample in a study of cytomegalovirus exposure and HLA in healthy donors. Clones were read by immunoSEQ multiplex PCR, and TCRdb kept only the in-frame ones, dropping some. The sample consists of about 140,000 clones, roughly four fifths of them appearing once. Sequenced material: PBMCs. All receptors derive from a man between 25 and 39 years old in good health and CMV-seronegative. Both conserved end residues are part of each CDR3. The order of the fields is J gene, clone size, D gene, V gene, CDR3 DNA, CDR3 protein. A D gene is named only where the DNA matches it firmly. The size of a clone is reported for some rows only, either as once, few or many, or as a class for expanded clones.

J gene: TRBJ2-3; clone size: .; D gene: TRBD1; V gene: TRBV10-3; CDR3 DNA: TGTGCCATCAGTATCACCGGGACAGGTAGTAGCACAGATACGCAGTATTTT; CDR3 protein: CAISITGTGSSTDTQYF
J gene: TRBJ2-1; clone size: .; D gene: TRBD1; V gene: TRBV6-6; CDR3 DNA: TGTGCCAGCAGTTCCCCTCAGGGGGTTCATGAGCAGTTCTTC; CDR3 protein: CASSSPQGVHEQFF
J gene: TRBJ1-5; clone size: .; D gene: .; V gene: TRBV6-4; CDR3 DNA: TGTGCCAGCAGTGACTCGAAATACAGGGAGTATCAGCCCCAGCATTTT; CDR3 protein: CASSDSKYREYQPQHF
J gene: TRBJ2-1; clone size: .; D gene: .; V gene: TRBV18; CDR3 DNA: TGTGCCAGCTCACCACGGGGACTTACATACCTCTCCTACAATGAGCAGTTCTTC; CDR3 protein: CASSPRGLTYLSYNEQFF
J gene: TRBJ2-2; clone size: .; D gene: TRBD2; V gene: TRBV29-1; CDR3 DNA: TGCAGCGTTGCCCCGGGACTAGCGCCCGGGGAGCTGTTTTTT; CDR3 protein: CSVAPGLAPGELFF
J gene: TRBJ2-7; clone size: .; D gene: .; V gene: TRBV21-1; CDR3 DNA: TGTGCCAGCAGCCTACCCAGGGGGCGATGGGCCTACGAGCAGTACTTC; CDR3 protein: CASSLPRGRWAYEQYF
J gene: TRBJ1-2; clone size: few; D gene: .; V gene: TRBV28; CDR3 DNA: TGTGCCAGCAGTTTATCGGGACTTCACTATGGCTACACCTTC; CDR3 protein: CASSLSGLHYGYTF
J gene: TRBJ2-7; clone size: .; D gene: .; V gene: TRBV19; CDR3 DNA: TGTGCCAGTAGTATAGGACACGGCTACGAGCAGTACTTC; CDR3 protein: CASSIGHGYEQYF
J gene: TRBJ2-5; clone size: once; D gene: .; V gene: TRBV15; CDR3 DNA: TGTGCCACCAGCAGAGTCGGGCAGGGTGGGGAGACCCAGTACTTC; CDR3 protein: CATSRVGQGGETQYF
J gene: TRBJ2-3; clone size: .; D gene: TRBD2; V gene: TRBV2; CDR3 DNA: TGTGCCAGCAGCAACGGACTAGCGGGAGATCTAGATACGCAGTATTTT; CDR3 protein: CASSNGLAGDLDTQYF
J gene: TRBJ1-1; clone size: .; D gene: TRBD1; V gene: TRBV2; CDR3 DNA: TGTGCCAGCAAGGACAGGGAGGGCACTGAAGCTTTCTTT; CDR3 protein: CASKDREGTEAFF
J gene: TRBJ2-2; clone size: once; D gene: TRBD2; V gene: TRBV5-1; CDR3 DNA: TGCGCCAGCAGCTTGACTAGCGGGCAGGCCACCGGGGAGCTGTTTTTT; CDR3 protein: CASSLTSGQATGELFF
J gene: TRBJ2-7; clone size: .; D gene: TRBD2; V gene: TRBV7-9; CDR3 DNA: TGTGCCAGCAGCTTTAGCGGGAGTAGTTTCGAGCAGTACTTC; CDR3 protein: CASSFSGSSFEQYF
J gene: TRBJ2-7; clone size: .; D gene: TRBD2; V gene: TRBV27; CDR3 DNA: TGTGCCAGCAGCCAGCGGGGGGGACCCTACGAGCAGTGCTTC; CDR3 protein: CASSQRGGPYEQCF
J gene: TRBJ1-1; clone size: .; D gene: TRBD1; V gene: TRBV2; CDR3 DNA: TGTGCCAGCAGAACCTACAGGGGGCAGAATGAAGCTTTCTTT; CDR3 protein: CASRTYRGQNEAFF
J gene: TRBJ1-1; clone size: .; D gene: .; V gene: TRBV19; CDR3 DNA: TGTGCCAGTAGGGTGGACACATCCGACACTGAAGCTTTCTTT; CDR3 protein: CASRVDTSDTEAFF
J gene: TRBJ2-3; clone size: .; D gene: TRBD1; V gene: TRBV5-1; CDR3 DNA: TGCGCCAGCAGCCTTGTGGGACAGGGTATATTTGATACGCAGTATTTT; CDR3 protein: CASSLVGQGIFDTQYF
J gene: TRBJ1-1; clone size: once; D gene: .; V gene: TRBV2; CDR3 DNA: TGTGCCAGCAGTGACAGGTCCTGGGCTGAAGCTTTCTTT; CDR3 protein: CASSDRSWAEAFF
J gene: TRBJ2-3; clone size: .; D gene: .; V gene: TRBV6-6; CDR3 DNA: TGTGCCAGCAGTGCCGGACAACTCCTCACAGATACGCAGTATTTT; CDR3 protein: CASSAGQLLTDTQYF
J gene: TRBJ2-5; clone size: .; D gene: TRBD1; V gene: TRBV10-3; CDR3 DNA: TGTGCCATCAGTAACACAGGGGGCCAGCGCCAAGAGACCCAGTACTTC; CDR3 protein: CAISNTGGQRQETQYF
J gene: TRBJ2-7; clone size: .; D gene: .; V gene: TRBV10-3; CDR3 DNA: TGTGCCATCAGTGGGACAGAAGCCTACGAGCAGTACTTC; CDR3 protein: CAISGTEAYEQYF
J gene: TRBJ1-4; clone size: .; D gene: .; V gene: TRBV28; CDR3 DNA: TGTGCCAGCATAGCACAGGGTGCACTGTTTTTT; CDR3 protein: CASIAQGALFF
J gene: TRBJ1-2; clone size: .; D gene: .; V gene: TRBV6-5; CDR3 DNA: TGTGCCAGCAGTTATCAACAGGAGAACTATGGCTACACCTTC; CDR3 protein: CASSYQQENYGYTF
J gene: TRBJ2-5; clone size: .; D gene: .; V gene: TRBV7-2; CDR3 DNA: TGTGCCAGCAGTCGTCAGGGGGAGACCCAGTACTTC; CDR3 protein: CASSRQGETQYF
J gene: TRBJ1-5; clone size: .; D gene: TRBD1; V gene: TRBV2; CDR3 DNA: TGTGCCAGCAGGACCGGGACAGGGGATGGTCAGCCCCAGCATTTT; CDR3 protein: CASRTGTGDGQPQHF
J gene: TRBJ1-4; clone size: .; D gene: TRBD1; V gene: TRBV7-8; CDR3 DNA: TGTGCCAGCAGCTCCCGGAGGGGGCAGGGTGTAAATGAAAAACTGTTTTTT; CDR3 protein: CASSSRRGQGVNEKLFF
J gene: TRBJ1-1; clone size: .; D gene: TRBD1; V gene: TRBV5-1; CDR3 DNA: TGCGCCAGCAGCGATCAGGGGGCGCGCACTGAAGCTTTCTTT; CDR3 protein: CASSDQGARTEAFF
J gene: TRBJ2-4; clone size: .; D gene: TRBD2; V gene: TRBV7-2; CDR3 DNA: TGTGCCAGCAATGGGGGAGGGGACATTCAGTACTTC; CDR3 protein: CASNGGGDIQYF
J gene: TRBJ2-7; clone size: .; D gene: .; V gene: TRBV11-3; CDR3 DNA: TGTGCCAGCAGCCCCCCACTGGTTTCCTACGAGCAGTACTTC; CDR3 protein: CASSPPLVSYEQYF
J gene: TRBJ2-3; clone size: .; D gene: .; V gene: TRBV10-3; CDR3 DNA: TGTGCCACCCGGGACTTTTCAGATACGCAGTATTTT; CDR3 protein: CATRDFSDTQYF
J gene: TRBJ2-7; clone size: .; D gene: .; V gene: TRBV7-9; CDR3 DNA: TGTGCCAGCAGCTCGGGGGGCGCGTACGAGCAGTACTTC; CDR3 protein: CASSSGGAYEQYF
J gene: TRBJ2-2; clone size: .; D gene: .; V gene: TRBV6-1; CDR3 DNA: TGTGCCAGCAGTGAAGCGCTCACGGGAGCGAACACCGGGGAGCTGTTTTTT; CDR3 protein: CASSEALTGANTGELFF
J gene: TRBJ2-3; clone size: few; D gene: .; V gene: TRBV30; CDR3 DNA: TGTGCCTGCGCTGCAGGGGGCACAGATACGCAGTATTTT; CDR3 protein: CACAAGGTDTQYF
J gene: TRBJ2-2; clone size: once; D gene: TRBD1; V gene: TRBV5-1; CDR3 DNA: TGCGCCAGCAGCTCGAGGACAGGGGCCGGGGAGCTGTTTTTT; CDR3 protein: CASSSRTGAGELFF
J gene: TRBJ1-1; clone size: .; D gene: .; V gene: TRBV6-6; CDR3 DNA: TGTGCCAGCAGTACCGGTGGGGGCATGAACACTGAAGCTTTCTTT; CDR3 protein: CASSTGGGMNTEAFF
J gene: TRBJ2-3; clone size: .; D gene: .; V gene: TRBV27; CDR3 DNA: TGTGCCAGCAGTTTTCGGAGGGGGGGGGCAGATACGCAGTATTTT; CDR3 protein: CASSFRRGGADTQYF
J gene: TRBJ1-2; clone size: .; D gene: TRBD1; V gene: TRBV6-1; CDR3 DNA: TGTGCCAGCAGTGAATTCGGGACAGGGGGGAAGGGAGGCTACACCTTC; CDR3 protein: CASSEFGTGGKGGYTF
J gene: TRBJ2-7; clone size: .; D gene: .; V gene: TRBV27; CDR3 DNA: TGTGCCAGCAGTTTAGAGGGAAGGCCCCCGCCCTACGAGCAGTACTTC; CDR3 protein: CASSLEGRPPPYEQYF
J gene: TRBJ1-5; clone size: .; D gene: TRBD1; V gene: TRBV5-8; CDR3 DNA: TGTGCCAGCAGCTTGTTTCAGGGGGCGTCAGGCAATCAGCCCCAGCATTTT; CDR3 protein: CASSLFQGASGNQPQHF
J gene: TRBJ2-2; clone size: few; D gene: .; V gene: TRBV7-3; CDR3 DNA: TGTGCCAGCAGCTTAATAGGTCAGGGCGTGAACACCGGGGAGCTGTTTTTT; CDR3 protein: CASSLIGQGVNTGELFF
J gene: TRBJ2-7; clone size: .; D gene: .; V gene: TRBV11-2; CDR3 DNA: TGTGCCAGCAGCTTAGGGCGGTCCCCCTCCTACGAGCAGTACTTC; CDR3 protein: CASSLGRSPSYEQYF
J gene: TRBJ2-2; clone size: .; D gene: TRBD2; V gene: TRBV9; CDR3 DNA: TGTGCCAGCAGCGCCGGACTAGCGGGGGGGCGCGGGGAGCTGTTTTTT; CDR3 protein: CASSAGLAGGRGELFF
J gene: TRBJ2-7; clone size: .; D gene: .; V gene: TRBV7-9; CDR3 DNA: TGTGCCAGCAGCCCAGGGAACTACGAGCAGTACTTC; CDR3 protein: CASSPGNYEQYF
J gene: TRBJ1-5; clone size: .; D gene: .; V gene: TRBV9; CDR3 DNA: TGTGCCAGCAGCCAGGGATATAGCAATCAGCCCCAGCATTTT; CDR3 protein: CASSQGYSNQPQHF
J gene: TRBJ1-1; clone size: .; D gene: TRBD1; V gene: TRBV19; CDR3 DNA: TGTGCCAGTAGTAGGGGACAGCTTTACACTGAAGCTTTCTTT; CDR3 protein: CASSRGQLYTEAFF
J gene: TRBJ2-7; clone size: few; D gene: .; V gene: TRBV15; CDR3 DNA: TGTGCCACCAGCAGAGATAAGGTCTACAGCGAGCAGTACTTC; CDR3 protein: CATSRDKVYSEQYF
J gene: TRBJ1-1; clone size: .; D gene: .; V gene: TRBV7-9; CDR3 DNA: TGTGCCAGCAGCTTAGGAGGGGGACGGAACACTGAAGCTTTCTTT; CDR3 protein: CASSLGGGRNTEAFF
J gene: TRBJ2-1; clone size: .; D gene: TRBD1; V gene: TRBV18; CDR3 DNA: TGTGCCAGCTCACCCACCACGGGACAGGGGGTCTATGAGCAGTTCTTC; CDR3 protein: CASSPTTGQGVYEQFF
J gene: TRBJ2-2; clone size: few; D gene: TRBD2; V gene: TRBV19; CDR3 DNA: TGTGCCAGTAGTTTAAAAGGACTAGCGGGAGGGCCCGGGGAGCTGTTTTTT; CDR3 protein: CASSLKGLAGGPGELFF
J gene: TRBJ2-7; clone size: .; D gene: TRBD2; V gene: TRBV7-9; CDR3 DNA: TGTGCCAGCAGCTCCGGGTTCTCGTCTAGCGGGAAGCAACACGAGCAGTACTTC; CDR3 protein: CASSSGFSSSGKQHEQYF
J gene: TRBJ1-1; clone size: .; D gene: .; V gene: TRBV12-5; CDR3 DNA: TGTGCTAGTGCCGTTGGACAGATCACTGAAGCTTTCTTT; CDR3 protein: CASAVGQITEAFF
J gene: TRBJ1-2; clone size: .; D gene: .; V gene: TRBV5-1; CDR3 DNA: TGCGCCAGCAGCTTTTCGACGGGGAACTATGGCTACACCTTC; CDR3 protein: CASSFSTGNYGYTF
J gene: TRBJ1-5; clone size: .; D gene: .; V gene: TRBV6-5; CDR3 DNA: TGTGCCAGCAGACTCACGGGCAGGGTGCATCAGCCCCAGCATTTT; CDR3 protein: CASRLTGRVHQPQHF
J gene: TRBJ2-1; clone size: once; D gene: TRBD2; V gene: TRBV28; CDR3 DNA: TGTGCCAGCAGTCCCGGGACGGCGGGAGCCCGCGGGGGTGAGCAGTTCTTC; CDR3 protein: CASSPGTAGARGGEQFF
J gene: TRBJ2-1; clone size: .; D gene: TRBD2; V gene: TRBV4-1; CDR3 DNA: TGCGCCAGCAGCCTTAGCGGGAGGGCCTCCTACAATGAGCAGTTCTTC; CDR3 protein: CASSLSGRASYNEQFF
J gene: TRBJ2-7; clone size: .; D gene: TRBD2; V gene: TRBV7-2; CDR3 DNA: TGTGCCAGCAGCTTTCCCTCTCTCCCCCTAGCGGGAGGTCGGTACGAGCAGTACTTC; CDR3 protein: CASSFPSLPLAGGRYEQYF